This T cell receptor beta chain was profiled in a study of blood T cell repertoires in COVID-19. Study-level information: COVID-19 samples, acute and convalescent, were from the United States, Italy and Spain.

Original analysis: Estimation of nucleated cell counts relied on the amplification of reference gene primers. Measured with immunoSEQ multiplex PCR; TCRdb has only the in-frame clones, and not every one. From that table come the V and J calls and clone size; the DNA was used to work out D and trimming. The sample shows 200,000 to 250,000 clones, roughly 92% of them seen only once. The CDR3 loop spans 16 amino acids. Germline V gene sequence: CDR1 SGHRS, CDR2 YFSETQ. V shed 0 bases and J shed 1 base, with 10 bases lying between them. This TCR was sampled from a man in his sixties with COVID-19, enrolled during active disease. The V and J genes are TRBV5-1 and TRBJ2-2; D is undetermined. The sample comprised peripheral blood. The CDR3 sequence is CASSLDAGLNTGELFF. CDR3 sequence (DNA): TGCGCCAGCAGCTTGGATGCAGGATTGAACACCGGGGAGCTGTTTTTT.